This TCR beta chain was sequenced for a study of CD8 T cells in Susac syndrome. Stable or active relapsing-remitting multiple sclerosis, untreated and meeting revised McDonald criteria, defined the controls. CDR1 and CDR2 (germline): MRHNA, SNTAGT. The germline V and J ends were trimmed by 7 bases and 5 bases, with 11 bases remaining between them. The CDR3 is made up of 12 amino acids. Random hexamers were used to reverse transcribe about 0.5 to 1 ug of RNA. immunoSEQ multiplex PCR amplified TCR beta CDR3 across 54 Vbeta, 13 Jbeta. One entry per CDR3 protein, called by TCRdb with MiXCR from the immunoSEQ multiplex PCR reads. The sample shows about 300,000 distinct CDR3 sequences, roughly 85% of them seen only once.

This chain uses TRBV6-4 with TRBJ1-2, with D perhaps matching TRBD1 (6 bases). The sequenced sample consisted of CD8+ T cells from PBMCs. The source is a human donor with multiple sclerosis. The CDR3 here is CASKGVRYGYTF. CDR3 nucleotide sequence: TGTGCCAGCAAGGGGGTGCGGTATGGCTACACCTTC.